This passage covers 8 T cell receptor beta chains from one sample sequenced in a study of T cells in Graves' hyperthyroidism and ophthalmopathy. Researchers amplified the TCR beta CDR3 regions from RNA transcripts. The study used the HTBI primer set for a first-round RT-PCR of the TCR CDR3. TCRdb redid the calling of the multiplex PCR reads with MiXCR, one entry per CDR3 protein. Among some 500,000 distinct CDR3 sequences, approximately 15% were seen once, and the ten largest hold less than 20%. Sequencing input: blood. These receptor sequences come from a woman in her late teens or twenties with Graves' hyperthyroidism.

This clonotype was recorded many times. V usage is TRBV27 and J usage is TRBJ2-1, with D uncertain. V dropped 3 bases and J dropped 8 bases, with 11 bases sitting between them. Germline CDR1 MNHEY, CDR2 SMNVEV (reference sequence). The CDR3 is 13 residues long. As DNA, the CDR3 is TGTGCCAGCAGTTTCATCCATGGGTATGAGCAGTTCTTC. Protein sequence: CASSFIHGYEQFF.

In this sample, this clonotype turned up many times. The CDR3 loop is CASSPANTEAFF. In nucleotides, the CDR3 is TGTGCCAGCTCACCAGCGAACACTGAAGCTTTCTTT. This chain connects TRBV18 to TRBJ1-1; no firm D call. Trimming took off 2 bases at V and 1 base at J, with 2 bases between the two ends. Germline CDR1 is KGHSH and CDR2 is LQKENI. This CDR3 is built from 12 residues.

The rearrangement uses TRBV20-1 and TRBJ2-2, with 9 bases fitting TRBD2. This CDR3 has 16 residues. J was trimmed by 8 bases and V by 1 base; bases with no gene match: 11. CDR1 is DFQATT and CDR2 is SNEGSKA in the germline V gene (reference sequence). CDR3 sequence (DNA): TGCAGTGCTAGAGCGGCGGGAGGGCCCGGCACGGGGGAGCTGTTTTTT. It translates to CSARAAGGPGTGELFF.

This clonotype was detected many times. The V call is TRBV4-2, the J call TRBJ2-2; maybe TRBD2 (5 bases). This CDR3 has 14 amino acids. V was shortened by 3 bases and J by 6 bases, with 11 bases between the two germline ends. Germline V gene sequence: CDR1 LGHNA, CDR2 YNFKEQ. CDR3: CASSHEGNAGELFF. The CDR3 DNA is TGTGCCAGCAGCCACGAGGGTAACGCCGGGGAGCTGTTTTTT.

This clonotype was detected ten times or more. The rearrangement uses TRBV6-1 and TRBJ1-4, with D hard to call. V lost 6 bases and J lost 0, with 8 bases in between. This CDR3 has 14 residues. Germline CDR1 and CDR2: MNHNS and SASEGT. The CDR3 DNA reads as TGTGCCAGCAGAGGTGGAGCAACTAATGAAAAACTGTTTTTT. Translated, it gives CASRGGATNEKLFF.

Note on this clonotype: This may be a read error, as it is one base from a much larger clone. The rearrangement joins TRBV30 to TRBJ2-7; a weak D match, TRBD1 (7 bases). CDR1 and CDR2 from the germline V gene are GTSNPN and SVGIG (reference sequence). This CDR3 comprises 15 residues. This CDR3 reads CAWSLVRGESYGQYF. The CDR3 DNA follows: TGTGCCTGGAGTCTGGTCAGGGGGGAGTCGTACGGGCAGTACTTC. Based on the CDR3 plus reference TRBV30 and TRBJ2-7, the full variable domain is SQTIHQWPATLVQPVGSPLSLECTVEGTSNPNLYWYRQAAGRGLQLLFYSVGIGQISSEVPQNLSASRPQDRQFILSSKKLLLSDSGFYLCAWSLVRGESYGQYFGPGTRLTVT.

This clonotype was observed many times. The chain combines TRBV7-9 with TRBJ2-3; 8 nucleotides match TRBD2. The junction had 8 bases not matched to a gene; V was cut back by 5 bases and J by 1 base. The CDR3 is 16 residues long. CDR1 and CDR2 from the germline V gene are SEHNR and FQNEAQ (reference sequence). The DNA for the CDR3 is TGTGCCAGCAGCGAAGACCTAGCGGGTGGCACAGATACGCAGTATTTT. Translating gives CASSEDLAGGTDTQYF.

This clonotype was counted ten times or more. The chain has TRBV6-1 and TRBJ1-6, with D possibly being TRBD1 (6 bases). Germline lookup yields CDR1 MNHNS and CDR2 SASEGT. The CDR3 has 15 residues. V was shortened by 10 bases and J by 0 bases, with 13 bases between the two germline ends. The CDR3 DNA is TGTGCCACTACAGGGAGCGACTCCTATAATTCACCCCTCCACTTT. As protein: CATTGSDSYNSPLHF.